Following are 18 T cell receptor beta chains from one sample sequenced in a study of human T cells and chemical hapten exposure. TCRdb analysed the RACE reads with MiXCR anew, one entry per CDR3 protein. The repertoire holds under 200,000 distinct CDR3 sequences, 25% to 35% seen once, with around 1.9% in the top ten. The sample's time point: patch test 3, about 24 weeks after DPC sensitization. As for treatment: therapeutic diphenylcyclopropenone sensitization with weekly scalp DPC. The sample consisted of whole blood, taken in connection with sensitization to the hapten diphenylcyclopropenone (DPC). The receptors were gathered from a woman under 30 with alopecia areata. Some clones in this sample may be carry-over from other donors' samples.

J is TRBJ2-1 and V is TRBV3-1; D is undetermined. Trimming removed 0 bases at V and 6 bases at J, with 9 bases between. The CDR3 totals 14 residues. Germline loops: CDR1 LGHDT, CDR2 YNNKEL (reference sequence). The CDR3 DNA is TGTGCCAGCAGCCAAGATCTGCTAGTCAATGAGCAGTTCTTC. Residues: CASSQDLLVNEQFF.

This clonotype was seen at least ten times. This chain links TRBV29-1 with TRBJ1-1, with a tentative D call TRBD1 (5 bases). The V and J ends lost 7 bases and 5 bases respectively, with 14 bases between them. Looked up from germline, CDR1 is SQVTM and CDR2 is ANQGSEA. The CDR3 extends over 12 amino acids. The CDR3 sequence: CSGSHWGTEAFF. For the CDR3, the DNA is TGCAGCGGTTCCCATTGGGGGACTGAAGCTTTCTTT.

This clonotype was seen only a few times. V gene TRBV9 combines with J gene TRBJ1-1; D is ambiguous. Trimming took off 5 bases at V and 0 bases at J, with 5 bases between the two ends. This CDR3 contains 12 residues. Germline V CDR1 and CDR2: SGDLS, YYNGEE. DNA for the CDR3: TGTGCCAGCAGGGGGATGAACACTGAAGCTTTCTTT. Translating gives CASRGMNTEAFF.

The genes are TRBV4-2 and TRBJ2-7, with 8 positions matching TRBD1. Germline CDR1 reads LGHNA; CDR2 reads YNFKEQ. The CDR3 loop spans 13 amino acids. Germline trimming cut 1 base from V and 6 bases from J; bases unmatched to any gene: 2. The CDR3 protein is CASSQGDRGEQYF. CDR3 DNA sequence: TGTGCCAGCAGCCAAGGAGACAGGGGCGAGCAGTACTTC.

The count of this clonotype is one. This rearrangement joins TRBV7-9 to TRBJ2-7; D remains ambiguous. The CDR3 length is 14 residues. The germline V gene has CDR1 SEHNR and CDR2 FQNEAQ (reference sequence). Trimming cost V 0 bases and J 4 bases, with 10 bases left between them. The CDR3: CASSLAETAYEQYF. The CDR3 DNA reads as TGTGCCAGCAGCTTAGCCGAGACCGCTTACGAGCAGTACTTC.

This clonotype has a handful of counts. The J gene is TRBJ2-2, the V gene TRBV4-3, with 8 nucleotides matching TRBD2. The CDR3 covers 18 residues. Germline V CDR1 and CDR2: LGHNA, YSLEER. J was trimmed by 5 bases and V by 0 bases; bases with no gene match: 11. The CDR3 DNA is TGCGCCAGCAGCCAAGATCCCTACCCGGGACTAGGAACCGGGGAGCTGTTTTTT. This gives the protein CASSQDPYPGLGTGELFF.

The V gene is TRBV29-1, the J gene TRBJ2-3; D remains unclear. Trimming removed 2 bases at V and 2 bases at J, with 8 bases between. Germline lookup yields CDR1 SQVTM and CDR2 ANQGSEA. This CDR3 region has 13 residues. The CDR3 spells CSVERQATDTQYF. The CDR3 region has the DNA TGCAGCGTTGAACGGCAGGCCACAGATACGCAGTATTTT.

Only a few counts were recorded for this clonotype. The CDR3 spells CASSRTGNTDTQYF. For the CDR3, the DNA is TGTGCCAGCAGTCGAACAGGGAACACAGATACGCAGTATTTT. V is TRBV12-3 or TRBV12-4 and J is TRBJ2-3, with a tentative D call TRBD1 (6 bases). V gave up 5 bases and J gave up 2 bases, with 11 bases separating them. The CDR3 totals 14 residues.

This clonotype occurred many times. The chain has TRBV25-1 and TRBJ2-1; D is uncertain. V was clipped by 2 bases and J by 7 bases, with 3 bases between them. The CDR3 length is 11 residues. CDR1 is MGHDK, CDR2 SYGVNS, per germline. Here the CDR3 reads CASSERNEQFF. The CDR3 nucleotides read TGTGCCAGCAGTGAAAGGAATGAGCAGTTCTTC.

This clonotype was seen a handful of times. The rearrangement uses TRBV21-1 and TRBJ2-2; the tabulated D call, TRBD1, remains unverified against the DNA. TRBV21-1 corresponds to a pseudogene. The CDR3 sequence is 15 residues long. CDR3 in amino acids: CASSKERGRTGELFF. DNA for the CDR3: TGTGCCAGCAGCAAAGAGAGGGGGCGGACCGGGGAGCTGTTTTTT.

This clonotype was counted at least ten times. This rearrangement joins TRBV7-2 to TRBJ2-1; no clear D gene. Trimming shortened V by 8 bases and J by 5 bases, and 7 bases separated the two germline ends. The CDR3 sequence is 11 residues long. Germline V gene data show CDR1 as SGHTA and CDR2 as FQGNSA. The CDR3 DNA reads as TGTGCCAGCGGCCTCCACAATGAGCAGTTCTTC. Translating gives CASGLHNEQFF.

The chain has TRBV12-3 or TRBV12-4 and TRBJ1-4; maybe TRBD1 (5 bases). Trimming removed 0 bases at V and 0 bases at J, with 14 bases between. The CDR3 is 18 residues long. DNA of the CDR3: TGTGCCAGCAGTTTAGCTGGAAGACAGCATGCAACTAATGAAAAACTGTTTTTT. The encoded protein is CASSLAGRQHATNEKLFF.

This clonotype was detected ten times or more. CDR3 amino acids: CASSLGGSTDTQYF. DNA for the CDR3: TGTGCCAGCAGTTTAGGGGGCAGCACAGATACGCAGTATTTT. This chain joins TRBV12-3 or TRBV12-4 and TRBJ2-3, with D possibly being TRBD1 (5 bases). V was trimmed by 1 base and J by 0 bases, leaving 5 bases between them. This CDR3 is 14 amino acids long.

The chain combines TRBV25-1 with TRBJ2-7; possible D gene TRBD1, 6 bases. V shed 2 bases and J shed 2 bases, with 13 bases lying between them. The germline CDR1 and CDR2 sequences are MGHDK and SYGVNS. This CDR3 has 15 amino acids. The CDR3 nucleotides are TGTGCCAGCAGTGAACTAACAGGGAAACCCTACGAGCAGTACTTC. Translating gives CASSELTGKPYEQYF.

J is TRBJ2-3 and V is TRBV30; a weak D match, TRBD2 (7 bases). The CDR3 has 14 amino acids. CDR1 GTSNPN and CDR2 SVGIG come from the germline V gene (reference sequence). V lost 5 bases, J lost 5 bases, and 17 bases lay in between. This CDR3 reads CAWARGAGVDTQYF. CDR3 sequence (DNA): TGTGCCTGGGCCCGGGGGGCCGGGGTAGATACGCAGTATTTT.

At least ten counts were recorded for this clonotype. The chain joins TRBV29-1 to TRBJ2-2; D is possibly TRBD1 (6 bases). Germline V lookup: CDR1 SQVTM, CDR2 ANQGSEA. Trimming took 7 bases from V and 2 from J, leaving 11 bases between them. This CDR3 contains 13 residues. The CDR3 region is CSAGQQNTGELFF. CDR3 coding DNA: TGCAGCGCCGGACAGCAAAACACCGGGGAGCTGTTTTTT.

The gene calls are TRBV12-3 or TRBV12-4 and TRBJ2-7; no clear D. The CDR3 consists of 12 residues. Trimming pared 6 bases from V and 6 bases from J, leaving 12 bases between. The CDR3 DNA reads TGTGCCAGCAGAAGAACTTCCGCCGAGCAGTACTTC. Protein sequence: CASRRTSAEQYF.

This clonotype appeared a few times. V is TRBV4-1 and J is TRBJ2-3, with D possibly TRBD2 on 6 matching bases. CDR1 and CDR2 (germline): MGHRA, YSYEKL. The CDR3 has 15 residues. The germline V and J ends were trimmed by 4 bases and 0 bases, with 11 bases remaining between them. This CDR3 is CASSLGTLSTDTQYF. The CDR3 DNA is TGCGCCAGCAGCCTAGGGACTTTGAGCACAGATACGCAGTATTTT.